In its sample, the clone carrying this T cell receptor beta chain is medium-sized. The record originates from a study of T-cell reconstitution after alpha-beta-depleted transplantation in children. With 4 bases removed from V and 4 bases from J, the gap between germline ends came to 14 bases. Per germline, CDR1 SGHVS and CDR2 FNYEAQ. The length of the CDR3 is 14 residues. Preparing the TCRbeta library involved the use of unique molecular identifiers. TCRdb redid the calling of the PCR reads with MiXCR, one entry per CDR3 protein. Among some 6,000 distinct CDR3 sequences listed, about 15% were seen once.

The specimen was PBMCs, collected before TCRalphabeta/CD19-depleted stem cell transplant. The genes are TRBV7-6 and TRBJ2-7, with D perhaps TRBD2 (6 bases). The TCR comes from a boy aged 5-17 years with acute lymphoblastic leukemia, due to receive a stem cell transplant. The DNA of the CDR3 is TGTGCCAGCAGCTCAGGACTATTGTATTACGAGCAGTACTTC. Translating gives CASSSGLLYYEQYF. Using reference TRBV7-6 and TRBJ2-7 for the parts outside the CDR3, the full variable domain is GAGVSQSPRYKVTKRGQDVALRCDPISGHVSLYWYRQALGQGPEFLTYFNYEAQQDKSGLPNDRFSAERPEGSISTLTIQRTEQRDSAMYRCASSSGLLYYEQYFGPGTRLTVT.